The 21 T cell receptor beta chains presented below share a single source sample, sequenced in a study of regulatory T cells in long-lasting Graves disease. Arm-PCR of CDR3 regions with iRepertoire HTBI primers generated TCR beta libraries. TCRdb reprocessed the multiplex PCR reads with MiXCR, giving one entry per CDR3 protein. The sample holds some 240,000 distinct CDR3 sequences; around 19% are singletons and the top ten take roughly 12%. The time point was: newly diagnosed GD, antithyroid drugs for less than 3 months. The TCR library was made from RNA that had been extracted from PBMCs in TRIzol. This sample also belongs to another study, concerning T cells in Graves' hyperthyroidism and ophthalmopathy.

This specimen consisted of peripheral blood mononuclear cells (PBMCs), obtained at new diagnosis, from a patient treated with antithyroid drugs. The receptors were sampled from a woman in her 30s with Graves disease.

This clonotype appeared many times. CDR3 sequence: CASSLWAGDQPQHF. The CDR3 DNA reads TGTGCCAGCAGTTTATGGGCAGGGGATCAGCCCCAGCATTTT. V gene TRBV28 combines with J gene TRBJ1-5, with D perhaps matching TRBD1 (6 bases). Trimming took off 0 bases at V and 5 bases at J, with 8 bases between the two ends. The CDR3 runs 14 residues. The germline V gene has CDR1 MDHEN and CDR2 SYDVKM.

The J gene is TRBJ1-1, the V gene TRBV24-1; weak D call: TRBD1 (5 bases). Between the trimmed V and J ends, which lost 7 bases and 2 bases, there was a span of 10 bases. Germline loops: CDR1 KGHDR, CDR2 SFDVKD. The CDR3 covers 13 residues. CDR3 bases: TGTGCCACCAGGAGGGGTGTAAACACTGAAGCTTTCTTT. Translated: CATRRGVNTEAFF.

In its sample, this clonotype was seen many times. The V call is TRBV18, the J call TRBJ1-2; a possible D gene is TRBD1 (6 bases). This CDR3 comprises 15 residues. CDR1 and CDR2 (germline): KGHSH, LQKENI. V gave up 0 bases and J gave up 7 bases, with 15 bases separating them. This chain's CDR3 is CASSPPGQKGGGYTF. The CDR3 DNA sequence: TGTGCCAGCTCACCACCGGGACAAAAGGGCGGTGGCTACACCTTC.

About this clonotype itself: Being one base from a much bigger clone, this may be a read error. The chain uses TRBV25-1 and TRBJ2-1; 12 positions match TRBD2. CDR1 is MGHDK and CDR2 is SYGVNS in the germline V gene. The CDR3 length is 16 residues. Here the CDR3 reads CASSDPGLAGYNKQFF. The CDR3, as DNA: TGTGCCAGCAGTGACCCGGGACTAGCGGGTTACAATAAGCAGTTCTTC.

This clonotype has more than one count but fewer than ten. The CDR3 DNA is TGCGCCAGCAGGGGACAGGGGTTGGAGCCCCAGCATTTT. It yields the protein CASRGQGLEPQHF. This chain connects TRBV10-2 to TRBJ1-5, with 10 bases fitting TRBD1. CDR3 length: 13 amino acids. The V segment lost 6 bases and the J segment 8 bases; nucleotides outside the gene matches: 4. Germline CDR1 is WSHSY and CDR2 is SAAADI.

There are many counts of this clonotype. The chain has TRBV3-1 and TRBJ2-7; 7 positions agree with TRBD2. The CDR3 loop spans 15 amino acids. Looked up from germline, CDR1 is LGHDT and CDR2 is YNNKEL (reference sequence). The V and J ends lost 4 bases and 0 bases, in that order; junction bases with no gene match: 6. DNA of the CDR3: TGTGCCAGCAGCCCTCTATGGGGGGGCTCCTACGAGCAGTACTTC. Translating it yields CASSPLWGGSYEQYF.

This clonotype was recorded many times. This rearrangement joins TRBV18 to TRBJ1-1, with D possibly TRBD1 on 5 matching bases. The CDR3 length is 15 residues. V lost 6 bases to trimming and J lost 4 bases, with 18 bases between them. The germline CDR1 and CDR2 sequences are KGHSH and LQKENI. The CDR3 DNA reads as TGTGCCAGCTCGCCTGTCGGGCAGGGCGGCACTGAAGCTTTCTTT. It encodes CASSPVGQGGTEAFF. The full variable domain, with the rest looked up from reference TRBV18 and TRBJ1-1, is NAGVMQNPRHLVRRRGQEARLRCSPMKGHSHVYWYRQLPEEGLKFMVYLQKENIIDESGMPKERFSAEFPKEGPSILRIQQVVRGDSAAYFCASSPVGQGGTEAFFGQGTRLTVV.

This clonotype was seen many times. The genes are TRBV28 and TRBJ1-2; TRBD1 matches at 7 bases. After removal of 7 bases from V and 4 bases from J, the junction contained 9 bases not matched to a gene. Germline V gene lookup returns CDR1 MDHEN and CDR2 SYDVKM. This CDR3 has 14 residues. As DNA, the CDR3 is TGTGCCAGCAATTCAAGGGGGCGTGCCTATGGCTACACCTTC. It codes for CASNSRGRAYGYTF.

This clonotype was observed at least ten times. V and J are TRBV5-1 and TRBJ1-2, with unresolved D. The germline V and J ends were trimmed by 4 bases and 4 bases, with 17 bases remaining between them. The CDR3 covers 15 residues. Germline values: CDR1 SGHRS, CDR2 YFSETQ. The CDR3 sequence is CASSPGDGGGYGYTF. The CDR3 coding sequence is TGCGCCAGCAGCCCGGGAGACGGTGGCGGCTATGGCTACACCTTC.

This clonotype came up many times. The rearrangement uses TRBV2 and TRBJ1-5, with D tentatively TRBD1 (6 bases). There are 14 residues in the CDR3. The germline gives CDR1 SNHLY, CDR2 FYNNEI. The V gene lost 6 bases and the J gene lost 3 bases, with 12 bases spanning the gap. CDR3 DNA: TGTGCCAGCAGACGGGACATTTACAATCAGCCCCAGCATTTT. Protein sequence: CASRRDIYNQPQHF.

This clonotype has just a few counts. The gene calls are TRBV6-4 and TRBJ1-4; D gene uncertain. V was shortened by 7 bases and J by 8 bases, with 8 bases between the two germline ends. Germline V gives CDR1 MRHNA, CDR2 SNTAGT. The CDR3 loop spans 11 amino acids. In DNA form, the CDR3 reads TGTGCCAGCACCAATAGGGAAAAACTGTTTTTT. Translation: CASTNREKLFF.

The chain employs TRBV19 and TRBJ2-5, with D maybe TRBD1 (6 bases). CDR1 and CDR2 from the germline V gene are LNHDA and SQIVND (reference sequence). Trimming removed 5 bases at V and 1 base at J, with 8 bases between. This CDR3 has 13 amino acids. This chain's CDR3 is CASSWGLQETQYF. The CDR3 DNA follows: TGTGCCAGTAGTTGGGGGCTCCAAGAGACCCAGTACTTC.

Ten or more counts support this clonotype. This chain joins TRBV11-2 and TRBJ2-3, with D hard to call. V lost 5 bases, J lost 2 bases, and 20 bases lay in between. Germline V lookup: CDR1 SGHAT, CDR2 FQNNGV. The CDR3 is made up of 17 amino acids. The CDR3 bases are TGTGCCAGCAGCCCCTCGGCCAACCGGATTCTCACAGATACGCAGTATTTT. Protein sequence: CASSPSANRILTDTQYF.

This clonotype has only a few counts. The CDR3 reads CASSNQGYSEQYF. CDR3 coding DNA: TGTGCCAGCAGCAACCAGGGTTATAGCGAGCAGTACTTC. J is TRBJ2-7 and V is TRBV14, with a tentative D call TRBD1 (5 bases). The germline V gene encodes CDR1 SGHDN and CDR2 FVKESK. This CDR3 region has 13 residues. V lost 5 bases and J lost 6, with 14 bases in between. The variable domain in full, completed from reference TRBV14 and TRBJ2-7, reads EAGVTQFPSHSVIEKGQTVTLRCDPISGHDNLYWYRRVMGKEIKFLLHFVKESKQDESGMPNNRFLAERTGGTYSTLKVQPAELEDSGVYFCASSNQGYSEQYFGPGTRLTVT.

In this sample, this clonotype turned up many times. V and J are TRBV27 and TRBJ1-5; D perhaps matches TRBD1 (5 bases). V lost 6 bases and J 5 bases, leaving 11 bases between the germline ends. CDR3 size: 13 residues. From germline, CDR1 is MNHEY and CDR2 SMNVEV (reference sequence). The CDR3 spells CASSLRGDQPQHF. The CDR3 coding sequence is TGTGCCAGCAGCCTACGGGGGGATCAGCCCCAGCATTTT.

This clonotype has more than one count but fewer than ten. This may stem from a read error, because a much larger clone lies one nucleotide away. The genes are TRBV18 and TRBJ2-7; a possible D gene is TRBD2 (6 bases). V was trimmed by 1 base and J by 8 bases, leaving 12 bases between them. The length of the CDR3 is 13 residues. Germline CDR1 reads KGHSH; CDR2 reads LQKENI. Written as DNA, the CDR3 is TGTGCCAGCTCACCACAGGAGGGGTTGAAGCAGTACTTC. Its protein is CASSPQEGLKQYF. Together with reference TRBV18 and TRBJ2-7, the CDR3 gives the full variable domain: NAGVMQNPRHLVRRRGQEARLRCSPMKGHSHVYWYRQLPEEGLKFMVYLQKENIIDESGMPKERFSAEFPKEGPSILRIQQVVRGDSAAYFCASSPQEGLKQYFGPGTRLTVT.

The rearrangement links TRBV7-9 to TRBJ2-1; 9 nucleotides align to TRBD2. The CDR3 runs to 15 residues. Germline assignment: CDR1 SEHNR and CDR2 FQNEAQ (reference sequence). J was trimmed by 8 bases and V by 1 base; bases with no gene match: 6. The CDR3 loop reads CASSLVSGRRYEQFF. For the CDR3, the DNA is TGTGCCAGCAGCTTAGTTAGCGGGAGAAGGTATGAGCAGTTCTTC.

This clonotype came up many times. The V call is TRBV7-3, the J call TRBJ1-1; no clear D. V lost 5 bases and J 0 bases, leaving 10 bases between the germline ends. CDR3 size: 14 residues. In germline, CDR1 is SGHTA, CDR2 FQGTGA. This chain's CDR3 is CASSPSPMNTEAFF. CDR3 in DNA: TGTGCCAGCAGCCCGTCCCCTATGAACACTGAAGCTTTCTTT.

This clonotype was counted at least ten times. The chain joins TRBV6-5 to TRBJ2-7; D remains unclear. The CDR3 is made up of 14 amino acids. Trimming cost V 4 bases and J 1 base, with 11 bases left between them. Per the germline V gene, CDR1 is MNHEY and CDR2 is SVGAGI. CDR3 loop: CASSFGSASYEQYF. CDR3 nucleotide sequence: TGTGCCAGCAGTTTTGGGTCGGCTTCCTACGAGCAGTACTTC.

This clonotype was seen ten or more times. V and J are TRBV6-1 and TRBJ2-7; D not certain. Per germline, CDR1 MNHNS and CDR2 SASEGT. Trimming removed 5 bases from V and 4 bases from J, with 15 bases in between. The CDR3 has 14 amino acids. The CDR3 nucleotides read TGTGCCAGCAGTCCTATTATTGGGTTTTACGAGCAGTACTTC. It translates to CASSPIIGFYEQYF.

This clonotype was seen many times. The rearrangement joins TRBV12-5 to TRBJ1-1; D is uncertain. Germline CDR1 reads LGHNT; CDR2 reads FRNRAP. The CDR3 totals 15 residues. Trimming shortened V by 0 bases and J by 1 base, and 9 bases separated the two germline ends. This CDR3 is CASGLVVGKNTEAFF. CDR3 DNA: TGTGCTAGTGGTTTGGTAGTTGGAAAGAACACTGAAGCTTTCTTT.